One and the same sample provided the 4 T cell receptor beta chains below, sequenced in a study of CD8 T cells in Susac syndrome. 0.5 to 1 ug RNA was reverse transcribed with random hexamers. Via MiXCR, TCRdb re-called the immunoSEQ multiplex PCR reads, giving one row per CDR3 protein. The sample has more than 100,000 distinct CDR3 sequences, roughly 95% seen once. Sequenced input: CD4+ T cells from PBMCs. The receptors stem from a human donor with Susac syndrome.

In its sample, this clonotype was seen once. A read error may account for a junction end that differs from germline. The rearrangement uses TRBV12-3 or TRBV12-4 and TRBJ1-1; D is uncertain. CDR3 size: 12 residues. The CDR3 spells CASSFSGIERGF. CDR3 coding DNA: TGTGCCAGCAGTTTTTCGGGGATCGAACGGGGCTTT.

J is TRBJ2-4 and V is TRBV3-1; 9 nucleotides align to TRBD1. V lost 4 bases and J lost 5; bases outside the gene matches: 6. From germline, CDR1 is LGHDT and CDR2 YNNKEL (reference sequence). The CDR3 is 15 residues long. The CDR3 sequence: CASSRDRALQNIQYF. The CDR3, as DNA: TGTGCCAGCAGCCGGGACAGGGCGTTGCAAAACATTCAGTACTTC.

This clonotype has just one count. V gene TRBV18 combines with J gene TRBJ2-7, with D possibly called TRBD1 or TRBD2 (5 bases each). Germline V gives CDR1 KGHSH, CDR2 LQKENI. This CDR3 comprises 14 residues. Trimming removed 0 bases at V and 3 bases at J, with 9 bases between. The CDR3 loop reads CASSPPGRVYEQYF. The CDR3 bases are TGTGCCAGCTCACCACCGGGACGGGTCTACGAGCAGTACTTC.

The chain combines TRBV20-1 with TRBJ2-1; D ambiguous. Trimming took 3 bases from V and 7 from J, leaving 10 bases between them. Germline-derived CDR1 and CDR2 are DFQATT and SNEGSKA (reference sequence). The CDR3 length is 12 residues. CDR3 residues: CSASTSANEQFF. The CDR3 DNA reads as TGCAGTGCTAGTACCAGCGCAAATGAGCAGTTCTTC.